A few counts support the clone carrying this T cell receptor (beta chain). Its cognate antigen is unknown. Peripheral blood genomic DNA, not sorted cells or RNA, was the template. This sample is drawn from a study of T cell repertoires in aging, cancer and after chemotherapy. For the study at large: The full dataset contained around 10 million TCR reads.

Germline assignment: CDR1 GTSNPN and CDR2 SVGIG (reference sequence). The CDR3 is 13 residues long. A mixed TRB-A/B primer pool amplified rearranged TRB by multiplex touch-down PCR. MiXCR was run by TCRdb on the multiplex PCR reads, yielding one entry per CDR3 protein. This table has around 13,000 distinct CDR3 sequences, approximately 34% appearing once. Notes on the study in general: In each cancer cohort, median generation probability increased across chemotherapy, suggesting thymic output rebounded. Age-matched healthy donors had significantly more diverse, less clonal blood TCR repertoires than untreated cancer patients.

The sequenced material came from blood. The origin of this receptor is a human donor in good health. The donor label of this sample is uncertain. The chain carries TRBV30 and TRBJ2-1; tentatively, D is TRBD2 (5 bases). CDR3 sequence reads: CAGTGSSYNEQFF. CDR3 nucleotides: TGTGCGGGAACGGGGAGCTCCTACAATGAGCAGTTCTTC.